The clone carrying this TCR beta chain has only a few counts. No antigen is known for it. V trimming: 5 bases; J trimming: 0 bases; junction bases outside the gene matches: 8. The CDR3 totals 16 residues. Germline CDR1 and CDR2: KGHSH and LQKENI. This record belongs to a study of T-cell memory formation after mild COVID-19. Broader study findings: Researchers could not confirm that second-wave clones peaking on day 37 targeted SARS-CoV-2. Pre-infection memory contained some responding clones, which suggested that cross-reactive memory had joined. CD4+ contracting clones were found mainly in CM and EM, and CD8+ ones in EMRA.

Constant-segment primers were used for 5'RACE, and the resulting TCR alpha and TCR beta cDNA libraries carried sample barcodes and UMIs. Each CDR3 protein is one row after TCRdb ran MiXCR on the 5' RACE reads. The sample records about 470,000 distinct CDR3 sequences, around a quarter being singletons. Sequencing was performed on PBMCs or a T cell subset sorted from them (not recorded which). V gene TRBV18 combines with J gene TRBJ2-3; 7 nucleotides line up with TRBD1. The receptor was derived from an adult woman who had mild COVID-19 (a few samples of this study predate the infection). Cell type and time point are not known. In DNA, the CDR3 is TGTGCCAGCTCATTCCGACAGGGCTCTAGCACAGATACGCAGTATTTT. Translated: CASSFRQGSSTDTQYF.